This TCR beta chain was found in a study of T cell changes during pregnancy in multiple sclerosis. The table came from immunoSEQ multiplex PCR; TCRdb's copy has only in-frame clones and leaves some out. The sample includes tens of thousands of clones, 91% of them seen just once. The germline V gene has CDR1 SGHVS and CDR2 FQNEAQ. The CDR3 is made up of 16 amino acids. The ends lost 4 bases at V and 2 bases at J; junction bases unmatched: 9. The source was peripheral blood, collected in the third trimester of pregnancy. The V gene is TRBV7-8, the J gene TRBJ1-2; TRBD1 matches at 8 bases. This sequence originates from a female donor in good health, enrolled as a control in a pregnancy study. For the CDR3, the DNA is TGTGCCAGCAGCTCAGTGCAGGGGGCGGTAAACTATGGCTACACCTTC. It encodes CASSSVQGAVNYGYTF.